One and the same sample provided the 25 T cell receptor beta chains below, sequenced in a study of T cells in Graves' hyperthyroidism and ophthalmopathy. The source material, RNA transcripts, was used to amplify TCR beta CDR3 regions. With the HTBI primer set, the TCR CDR3 went through a first round of RT-PCR. MiXCR, run by TCRdb on the multiplex PCR reads, gives a single entry per CDR3 protein. The data contain roughly 380,000 distinct CDR3 sequences, 15% to 20% of them seen just once; the ten biggest clones take up about 16%. Material: blood. Receptor source: a middle-aged woman with Graves' ophthalmopathy.

This clonotype was seen many times. The chain carries TRBV30 and TRBJ1-1, with TRBD1 as a possible D gene (6 bases). V was shortened by 2 bases and J by 1 base, with 11 bases between the two germline ends. The CDR3 has 14 amino acids. Per the germline V gene, CDR1 is GTSNPN and CDR2 is SVGIG (reference sequence). The CDR3 region is CAWSSGAQNTEAFF. CDR3 nucleotide sequence: TGTGCCTGGAGTTCGGGGGCGCAGAACACTGAAGCTTTCTTT.

This clonotype was seen once. The chain recombines TRBV28 with TRBJ1-1, with no clear D. The CDR3 totals 13 residues. CDR1 is MDHEN, CDR2 SYDVKM, per germline. V was shortened by 7 bases and J by 6 bases, with 15 bases between the two germline ends. As DNA, the CDR3 is TGTGCCAGCAATGGCGGGTGGGAGTCTGAAGCTTTCTTT. This gives the protein CASNGGWESEAFF.

The chain has TRBV15 and TRBJ2-2; the D gene is possibly TRBD2 (5 bases). CDR1 LNHNV and CDR2 YYDKDF come from the germline V gene (reference sequence). Between the trimmed V and J ends, which lost 0 bases and 8 bases, there was a span of 16 bases. This CDR3 spans 16 amino acids. DNA for the CDR3: TGTGCCACCAGCAGAGATTCCTTAGGGAGAGCGGGGGAGCTGTTTTTT. Residues: CATSRDSLGRAGELFF.

At least ten counts were recorded for this clonotype. This sequence joins TRBV28 and TRBJ2-5, with D possibly TRBD1 on 6 matching bases. The germline gives CDR1 MDHEN, CDR2 SYDVKM. This CDR3 has 14 residues. V shed 3 bases and J shed 2 bases, with 10 bases lying between them. Written as DNA, the CDR3 is TGTGCCAGCAGTTTTACGGACAGTCAAGAGACCCAGTACTTC. This translates into CASSFTDSQETQYF.

Many counts were recorded for this clonotype. The rearrangement joins TRBV6-1 to TRBJ2-7, with D possibly called TRBD1 or TRBD2 (5 bases each). Germline V gene lookup returns CDR1 MNHNS and CDR2 SASEGT. V lost 2 bases, J lost 1 base, and 9 bases lay in between. This CDR3 has 14 amino acids. For the CDR3, the DNA is TGTGCCAGCAGTGAAATGGGGGAATCCTACGAGCAGTACTTC. Translating gives CASSEMGESYEQYF.

This clonotype appeared many times. The chain combines TRBV7-3 with TRBJ2-5; D might be TRBD1 or TRBD2, each matching 5 bases. The CDR3 covers 15 residues. Trimming took off 0 bases at V and 6 bases at J, with 14 bases between the two ends. Germline V gene data show CDR1 as SGHTA and CDR2 as FQGTGA. CDR3 coding DNA: TGTGCCAGCAGCTTAACGGGGGATTTCGGGAAGACCCAGTACTTC. It specifies CASSLTGDFGKTQYF.

This clonotype has ten or more counts. The rearrangement links TRBV15 to TRBJ1-6; the D gene is possibly TRBD1 (5 bases). This CDR3 contains 15 residues. V dropped 0 bases and J dropped 7 bases, with 10 bases sitting between them. Germline CDR1 reads LNHNV; CDR2 reads YYDKDF (reference sequence). CDR3 sequence: CATSRDQGTNSPLHF. CDR3 DNA sequence: TGTGCCACCAGCAGAGATCAGGGAACCAATTCACCCCTCCACTTT. Filled out from reference TRBV15 and TRBJ1-6, the complete variable domain reads DAMVIQNPRYQVTQFGKPVTLSCSQTLNHNVMYWYQQKSSQAPKLLFHYYDKDFNNEADTPDNFQSRRPNTSFCFLDIRSPGLGDTAMYLCATSRDQGTNSPLHFGNGTRLTVT.

This clonotype has ten or more counts. The CDR3 region is CASSFLGDSGANVLTF. The CDR3 DNA follows: TGTGCCAGCAGTTTCCTCGGGGACTCTGGGGCCAACGTCCTGACTTTC. The chain carries TRBV12-3 or TRBV12-4 and TRBJ2-6; maybe TRBD2 (5 bases). This CDR3 is built from 16 residues. V shed 3 bases and J shed 0 bases, with 9 bases lying between them.

This clonotype came up many times. The chain recombines TRBV12-3 or TRBV12-4 with TRBJ1-1, with 7 nucleotides matching TRBD1. J was trimmed by 8 bases and V by 7 bases; bases with no gene match: 10. CDR3 length equals 13 residues. The CDR3 spells CASTSWTGPEAFF. CDR3 DNA: TGTGCCAGCACCTCCTGGACAGGCCCGGAAGCTTTCTTT.

The gene calls are TRBV28 and TRBJ2-7; D might be TRBD2 (6 bases). CDR1 MDHEN and CDR2 SYDVKM come from the germline V gene. The CDR3 covers 16 residues. The V end lost 5 bases, the J end lost 0 bases, and 17 bases lay between the germline ends. The CDR3 is CASSPLAAQFSYEQYF. DNA for the CDR3: TGTGCCAGCAGTCCCTTAGCGGCCCAATTCTCCTACGAGCAGTACTTC.

The genes are TRBV24-1 and TRBJ2-7, with D unclear. V was cut by 5 bases and J by 3 bases, with 10 bases left in between. Germline assignment: CDR1 KGHDR and CDR2 SFDVKD. The length of the CDR3 is 13 residues. The CDR3 DNA reads as TGTGCCACCAGTGGCCCCCCAATCTACGAGCAGTACTTC. Residues: CATSGPPIYEQYF.

In its sample, this clonotype was seen once. The V and J genes are TRBV20-1 and TRBJ2-7; 8 nucleotides match TRBD2. Germline-derived CDR1 and CDR2 are DFQATT and SNEGSKA (reference sequence). The CDR3 has 16 residues. The V segment lost 4 bases and the J segment 0 bases; nucleotides outside the gene matches: 11. The CDR3 protein is CSAIGSGMGASYEQYF. The CDR3 DNA follows: TGCAGTGCTATTGGTAGCGGGATGGGGGCCTCCTACGAGCAGTACTTC.

Worth noting for this clonotype: The conserved final phenylalanine or tryptophan is absent from the CDR3, which likely points to a read error. V and J are TRBV15 and TRBJ1-5, with D tentatively TRBD1 (5 bases). The ends were cut back, 3 bases at V and 11 bases at J, with 17 bases in the middle. Germline values: CDR1 LNHNV, CDR2 YYDKDF (reference sequence). The CDR3 has 14 residues. The CDR3 reads CATSRGVGVQTQHI. The CDR3 coding sequence is TGTGCCACCAGCAGGGGGGTTGGGGTCCAGACCCAGCATATT.

The table lists this clonotype with many counts. CDR3 coding DNA: TGTGCCAGCAGTGAATGGGAAGGCAGCAGCTCCTACGAGCAGTACTTC. This codes for CASSEWEGSSSYEQYF. This chain links TRBV25-1 with TRBJ2-7; no reliable D call. V was trimmed by 1 base and J by 0 bases, leaving 13 bases between them. The CDR3 contains 16 residues. CDR1 and CDR2 (germline): MGHDK, SYGVNS.

This clonotype has a handful of counts. The junction departs from germline at one end; a sequencing error may be responsible. The gene calls are TRBV25-1 and TRBJ1-1; D uncertain. From germline, CDR1 is MGHDK and CDR2 SYGVNS. The CDR3 loop spans 12 amino acids. CDR3 region: CASTEAAPEASF. CDR3 nucleotide sequence: TGTGCCAGCACTGAGGCAGCGCCTGAAGCTTCCTTT.

This clonotype was seen at least ten times. At one end, the junction sequence differs from germline, possibly due to a read error. V gene TRBV7-7 combines with J gene TRBJ2-2; tentative D call: TRBD1 (8 bases). CDR1 is SSHAT, CDR2 FNYEAQ, per germline (reference sequence). The CDR3 sequence is 15 residues long. CDR3 sequence: CASSLQGGVTGELFF. The CDR3 DNA reads as TGTGCTAGCAGCTTACAGGGGGGGGTCACCGGGGAGCTGTTTTTT. Using reference TRBV7-7 and TRBJ2-2 for the parts outside the CDR3, the full variable domain is GAGVSQSPRYKVTKRGQDVTLRCDPISSHATLYWYQQALGQGPEFLTYFNYEAQPDKSGLPSDRFSAERPEGSISTLTIQRTEQRDSAMYRCASSLQGGVTGELFFGEGSRLTVL.

This clonotype was seen ten or more times. V and J are TRBV10-3 and TRBJ2-7, with D maybe TRBD1 (6 bases). CDR1 and CDR2 from the germline V gene are ENHRY and SYGVKD. This CDR3 has 14 amino acids. Trimming stripped 7 bases from V and 0 bases from J, with 13 bases between. CDR3 bases: TGTGCCATCAAAAGAGGGGACACCTCCTACGAGCAGTACTTC. Encoded protein: CAIKRGDTSYEQYF.

In its sample, this clonotype was seen many times. The chain uses TRBV6-2 or TRBV6-3 and TRBJ2-2; 10 nucleotides agree with TRBD1. The CDR3 has 15 amino acids. From germline, CDR1 is MNHEY and CDR2 SVGEGT. Unmatched junction bases numbered 7, after V lost 6 bases and J lost 6 bases. The CDR3 sequence is CASSPGQGESGELFF. The DNA for the CDR3 is TGTGCCAGCAGCCCCGGACAGGGGGAATCCGGGGAGCTGTTTTTT.

In its sample, this clonotype was seen many times. DNA of the CDR3: TGTGCCAGAAGGGACAGGGAGATTTCTGGCTACACCTTC. It is translated as CARRDREISGYTF. This sequence joins TRBV2 and TRBJ1-2, with 9 nucleotides matching TRBD1. The V and J ends lost 9 bases and 7 bases, in that order; junction bases with no gene match: 9. CDR1 is SNHLY, CDR2 FYNNEI, per germline. The CDR3 has 13 amino acids.

At least ten counts were recorded for this clonotype. This chain connects TRBV6-2 or TRBV6-3 to TRBJ1-5, with D unresolved. Germline CDR1 and CDR2: MNHEY and SVGEGT. The CDR3 extends over 14 amino acids. The germline V and J ends were trimmed by 2 bases and 3 bases, with 8 bases remaining between them. The CDR3 loop is CASSYPPVNQPQHF. For the CDR3, the DNA is TGTGCCAGCAGTTACCCGCCGGTCAATCAGCCCCAGCATTTT.

This clonotype has a count of ten or more. CDR3 sequence: CASSLGPGPYEQYF. Written as DNA, the CDR3 is TGTGCCAGCAGTTTAGGACCGGGGCCCTACGAGCAGTACTTC. This chain links TRBV12-3 or TRBV12-4 with TRBJ2-7; the D gene could be TRBD1 or TRBD2 (5 bases each). V dropped 1 base and J dropped 2 bases, with 9 bases sitting between them. The CDR3 has 14 residues.

This clonotype was seen at least ten times. This chain connects TRBV7-3 to TRBJ1-1, with no clear D. Germline loops: CDR1 SGHTA, CDR2 FQGTGA. This CDR3 region has 14 residues. With 2 bases removed from V and 4 bases from J, the gap between germline ends came to 11 bases. The CDR3 region has the DNA TGTGCCAGCAGCTTAGATAGGCTCGGCACTGAAGCTTTCTTT. Translating gives CASSLDRLGTEAFF. The full variable domain, completed using reference TRBV7-3 and TRBJ1-1, is GAGVSQTPSNKVTEKGKYVELRCDPISGHTALYWYRQSLGQGPEFLIYFQGTGAADDSGLPNDRFFAVRPEGSVSTLKIQRTERGDSAVYLCASSLDRLGTEAFFGQGTRLTVV.

This clonotype was picked up many times. The chain links TRBV10-3 to TRBJ2-7; 13 bases match TRBD2. Unmatched junction bases numbered 4, after V lost 2 bases and J lost 3 bases. The germline V gene encodes CDR1 ENHRY and CDR2 SYGVKD. CDR3 length: 16 amino acids. CDR3 sequence: CAISEGLAGASYEQYF. CDR3 nucleotide sequence: TGTGCCATCAGTGAGGGACTAGCGGGAGCAAGCTACGAGCAGTACTTC.

This clonotype has only one observation. The chain recombines TRBV12-3 or TRBV12-4 with TRBJ2-5, with D perhaps TRBD2 (5 bases). Between the trimmed V and J ends, which lost 6 bases and 6 bases, there was a span of 20 bases. This CDR3 has 15 residues. CDR3 residues: CASRETPLAKQTQYF. The CDR3 DNA reads as TGTGCCAGCAGAGAGACCCCGCTAGCTAAACAGACCCAGTACTTC.

This clonotype was observed at least ten times. The chain couples TRBV20-1 to TRBJ1-5; D is perhaps TRBD1 (6 bases). Germline values: CDR1 DFQATT, CDR2 SNEGSKA (reference sequence). Trimming removed 5 bases at V and 9 bases at J, with 23 bases between. This CDR3 region has 15 residues. CDR3 amino acids: CSASGIQGSSGPQHF. The CDR3 coding sequence is TGCAGTGCTTCTGGCATACAGGGAAGCAGTGGGCCCCAGCATTTT.